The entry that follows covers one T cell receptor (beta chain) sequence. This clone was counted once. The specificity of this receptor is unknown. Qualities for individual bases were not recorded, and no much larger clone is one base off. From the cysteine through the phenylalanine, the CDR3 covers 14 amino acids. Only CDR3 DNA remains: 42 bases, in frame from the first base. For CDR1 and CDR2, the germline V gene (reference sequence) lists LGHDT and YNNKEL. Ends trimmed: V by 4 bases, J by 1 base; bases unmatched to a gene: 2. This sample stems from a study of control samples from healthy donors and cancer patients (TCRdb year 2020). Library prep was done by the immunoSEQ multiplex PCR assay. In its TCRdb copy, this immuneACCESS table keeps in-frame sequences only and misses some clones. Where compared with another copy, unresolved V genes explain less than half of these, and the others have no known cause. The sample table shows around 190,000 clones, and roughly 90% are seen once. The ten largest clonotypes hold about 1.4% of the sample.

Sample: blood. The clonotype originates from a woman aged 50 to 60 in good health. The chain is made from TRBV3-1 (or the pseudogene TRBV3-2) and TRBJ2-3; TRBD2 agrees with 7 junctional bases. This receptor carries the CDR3 CASSPGLGTDTQYF. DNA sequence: TGTGCCAGCAGCCCTGGACTAGGCACAGATACGCAGTATTTT.